This T cell receptor beta chain appears in the sequencing data of a study of T cell changes during pregnancy in multiple sclerosis. The CDR3 runs to 18 residues. V gave up 6 bases and J gave up 4 bases; unmatched junction bases: 13. CDR1 and CDR2 (germline): SGHVS, FQNEAQ. Repertoires were generated with immunoSEQ multiplex PCR, while TCRdb's copy carries only in-frame clones and drops some. The sample lists 39,000 or so clones; 80% to 95% were seen once. The sequence derives from a female donor with multiple sclerosis, enrolled in a pregnancy study. The chain recombines TRBV7-8 with TRBJ1-4; 11 positions match TRBD1. Sequencing used CD8+ T cells from peripheral blood mononuclear cells, obtained in the first trimester of pregnancy. In DNA form, the CDR3 reads TGTGCCAGCAGGAAGACCGGGACAGGGGGTTTGGGTAATGAAAAACTGTTTTTT. Translated: CASRKTGTGGLGNEKLFF.